This is a list of T cell receptor beta chains from one sample in a study of cytomegalovirus exposure and HLA in healthy donors. TCRdb keeps only in-frame clones here, not all; method: immunoSEQ multiplex PCR. The top ten clones hold approximately 4% of a sample with 100,000 to 150,000 clones, about 80% of them seen once. Sequencing used PBMCs. Every receptor here comes from a woman in her 40s in good health and CMV-seronegative. Each CDR3 is given without its conserved first and last residue. D genes are given only for firm matches.

v_call d_call cdr3_aa
TRBV12-5 TRBD2 ASGLRLAGGPWMGEQY
TRBV5-1 . ASTQGQGYEQY
TRBV7-3 TRBD1 ASSLTADRGRTEAF
TRBV4-3 . ASSQELTAANYGYT
TRBV11-3 TRBD1 ASSRRTGALREQF
TRBV27 . ASSNRGNQPQH
TRBV6-1 . ASRGSEIGGNTIY
TRBV5-1 . ASSLGVTGSTVYEQY
TRBV2 . ASGGRLRDEQF
TRBV19 . ASSMVSSYNSPLH
TRBV6-5 TRBD1 ASSPGQFIDEQY
TRBV28 TRBD1 ASSPLGTGSYEQY
TRBV6-6 TRBD1 ASSLLLGQGFAQY
TRBV7-9 . ASSLVMAVSPLH
TRBV5-1 TRBD2 ASSLRTSGGPWDTQY
TRBV9 TRBD2 ASSNTGTSSNEQF
TRBV12-5 . ASGSALTTSQQY
TRBV5-1 TRBD2 ASSPGLAGTETQY
TRBV4-2 . ASSQDRTSGANVLT
TRBV7-2 . ASSLGPGENYGYT
TRBV12-5 . ASGLGDEKLF
TRBV7-3 . ASSLRDNANTGELF
TRBV7-2 TRBD1 ASRQTGVETQY
TRBV7-9 TRBD2 ASSFPLAGESYNEQF
TRBV6-5 TRBD1 ASSLTGDNEKLF
TRBV4-2 . ASSQDWRVYGTEAF
TRBV6-1 TRBD2 ASSEHSGRGTGELF
TRBV6-1 . ASQRGKEQPQH
TRBV6-4 . ASRPGGTTGETQY
TRBV20-1 TRBD1 RWTGSYEQY
TRBV15 . ATSLRYQAGNTIY
TRBV13 . ASSLAGGNTEAF
TRBV7-9 TRBD2 SSSLVLAGEEQY
TRBV19 . ASRARGGRSTIY
TRBV4-3 TRBD2 ASSQDIPGPSGRIDTQY
TRBV4-3 . ASSHGRGWSNTGELF
TRBV5-4 . ASSLLGGHTDTQY
TRBV11-3 TRBD1 ASSPTGSPEAF
TRBV28 TRBD1 ASTPQTGAGGTQY
TRBV27 . ASSLNNNYEQY
TRBV7-3 TRBD2 ASSSLPGLASIKY
TRBV6-6 . ASRGGGHQPQH
TRBV27 . ASSLGGKNSYEQY
TRBV19 TRBD1 ASTTSSYLETGPTDTQY
TRBV6-6 . ASTYPRGAEQF
TRBV7-3 . ASSLYRGSTDTQY
TRBV4-3 TRBD2 ASSQDELGEGIDEQF
TRBV5-1 TRBD1 ATRQGTGELF
TRBV7-6 . ASSLEAGRSSDTQY
TRBV18 TRBD1 ASSPPNRDRAYEQY
TRBV6-5 . ASSYDSYTEAF
TRBV28 TRBD1 ASSLLGQGRDTQY